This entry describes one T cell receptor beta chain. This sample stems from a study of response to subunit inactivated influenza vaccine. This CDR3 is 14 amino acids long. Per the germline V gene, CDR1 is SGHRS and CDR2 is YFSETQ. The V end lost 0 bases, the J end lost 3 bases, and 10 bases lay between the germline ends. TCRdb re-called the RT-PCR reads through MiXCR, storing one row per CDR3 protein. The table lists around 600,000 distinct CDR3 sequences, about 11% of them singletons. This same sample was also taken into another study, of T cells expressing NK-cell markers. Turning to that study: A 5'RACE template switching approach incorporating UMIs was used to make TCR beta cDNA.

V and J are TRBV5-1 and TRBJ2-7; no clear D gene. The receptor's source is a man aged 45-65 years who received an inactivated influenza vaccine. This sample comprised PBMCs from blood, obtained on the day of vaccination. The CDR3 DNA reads TGCGCCAGCAGCTTGGGGGAAGGAAGCTACGAGCAGTACTTC. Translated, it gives CASSLGEGSYEQYF.